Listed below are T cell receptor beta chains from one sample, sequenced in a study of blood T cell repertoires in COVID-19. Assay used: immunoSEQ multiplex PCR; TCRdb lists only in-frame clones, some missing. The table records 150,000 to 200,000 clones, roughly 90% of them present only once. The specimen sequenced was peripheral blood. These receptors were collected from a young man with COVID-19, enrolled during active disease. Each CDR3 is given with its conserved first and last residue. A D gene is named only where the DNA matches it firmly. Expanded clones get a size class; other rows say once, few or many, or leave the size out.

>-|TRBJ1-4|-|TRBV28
CASSLIFGREDEKLFF
TGTGCCAGCAGTTTAATTTTCGGGAGGGAGGATGAAAAACTGTTTTTT
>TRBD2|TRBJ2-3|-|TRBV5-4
CASSSGSGPSTDTQYF
TGTGCCAGCAGCTCTGGTAGCGGGCCTAGCACAGATACGCAGTATTTT
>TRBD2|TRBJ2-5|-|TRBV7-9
CASSSRLASEETQYF
TGTGCCAGCAGCTCCCGACTAGCGTCTGAAGAGACCCAGTACTTC
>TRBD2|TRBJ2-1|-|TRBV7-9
CASRVGLAGMFDEQFF
TGTGCCAGCAGGGTGGGACTAGCGGGAATGTTCGATGAGCAGTTCTTC
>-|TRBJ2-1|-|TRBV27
CASSFSPDNEQFF
TGTGCCAGCAGTTTCTCTCCAGACAATGAGCAGTTCTTC
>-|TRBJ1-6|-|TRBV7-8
CASSPSGVVGSPLHF
TGTGCCAGCAGCCCTAGCGGGGTCGTGGGATCACCCCTCCACTTT
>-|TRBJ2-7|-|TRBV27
CASSLRQTVVPLYF
TGTGCCAGCAGTTTAAGACAGACCGTCGTCCCGTTGTACTTC
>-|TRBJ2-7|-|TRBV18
CASSPQGNYGEQYF
TGTGCCAGCTCACCACAGGGGAACTACGGGGAGCAGTACTTC
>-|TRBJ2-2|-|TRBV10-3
CAISGTTGELFF
TGTGCCATCAGTGGGACTACCGGGGAGCTGTTTTTT
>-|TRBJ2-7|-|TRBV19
CASSLAGVTYEQYF
TGTGCCAGTAGCTTGGCAGGGGTGACCTACGAGCAGTACTTC
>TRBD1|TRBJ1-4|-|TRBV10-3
CAASRPGQGGSGEKLLF
TGTGCCGCGTCCCGTCCGGGACAGGGAGGATCCGGTGAAAAACTGCTTTTT
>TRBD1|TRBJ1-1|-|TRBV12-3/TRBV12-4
CASSWTGTTEAFF
TGTGCCAGCAGTTGGACAGGTACCACTGAAGCTTTCTTT
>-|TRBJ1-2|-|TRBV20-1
CSAGPNYGYTF
TGCAGTGCTGGCCCGAACTATGGCTACACCTTC
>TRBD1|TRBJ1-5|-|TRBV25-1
CASSIGGYQPQHF
TGTGCCAGCAGTATAGGGGGCTATCAGCCCCAGCATTTT
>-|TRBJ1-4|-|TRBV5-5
CASSLVDLTSRGEKLFF
TGTGCCAGCAGCTTGGTGGATTTAACCTCTCGCGGTGAAAAACTGTTTTTT
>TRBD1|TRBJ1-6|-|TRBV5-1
CASSLGDSDSPLHF
TGCGCCAGCAGCTTAGGGGACAGTGATTCACCCCTCCACTTT
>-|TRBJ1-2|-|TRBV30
CAWSGQNYGYTF
TGTGCCTGGAGTGGGCAGAACTATGGCTACACCTTC
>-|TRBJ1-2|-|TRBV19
CASSIKRETGYGYTF
TGTGCCAGTAGCATCAAACGGGAGACTGGCTATGGCTACACCTTC
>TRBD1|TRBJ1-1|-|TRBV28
CASSENRGRVKGEAFF
TGTGCCAGCAGTGAAAACAGGGGGCGGGTCAAAGGCGAAGCTTTCTTT
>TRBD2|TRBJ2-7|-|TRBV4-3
CASSPRLSGRGSYEQYF
TGCGCCAGCAGCCCCCGCCTGAGCGGGAGGGGATCCTACGAGCAGTACTTC
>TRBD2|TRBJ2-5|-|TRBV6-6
CASRLAGGVETQYF
TGTGCCAGCAGACTAGCGGGAGGTGTAGAGACCCAGTACTTC
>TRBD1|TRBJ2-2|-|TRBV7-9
CATPGQTRTGELFF
TGTGCCACGCCGGGACAGACAAGAACCGGGGAGCTGTTTTTT
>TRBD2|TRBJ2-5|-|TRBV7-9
CASREVAGAQTQYF
TGTGCCAGCAGGGAAGTAGCGGGAGCCCAGACCCAGTACTTC
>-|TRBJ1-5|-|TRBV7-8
CASSLSRVLSGNQPQHF
TGTGCCAGCAGCTTAAGCAGGGTTCTATCGGGCAATCAGCCCCAGCATTTT
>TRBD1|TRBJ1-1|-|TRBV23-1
CASSQPTGLTEAFF
TGCGCCAGCAGTCAACCGACAGGGCTTACTGAAGCTTTCTTT
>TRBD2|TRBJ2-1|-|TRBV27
CASSLWSGSLNNEQFF
TGTGCCAGCAGTTTATGGAGCGGGAGTCTCAACAATGAGCAGTTCTTC
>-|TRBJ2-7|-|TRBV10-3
CAISESRAGPVITYEQYF
TGTGCCATCAGTGAGTCGAGGGCAGGTCCCGTGATTACCTACGAGCAGTACTTC
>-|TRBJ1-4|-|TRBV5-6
CASSFGLGGSNEKLLF
TGTGCCAGCAGCTTCGGCCTCGGGGGGTCTAATGAAAAACTGCTTTTT
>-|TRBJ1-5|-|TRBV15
CATSSSPRDSNQPQHF
TGTGCCACCAGCAGTTCCCCAAGAGATAGCAATCAGCCCCAGCATTTT
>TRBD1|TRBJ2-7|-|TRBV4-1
CASSPDRGDEQYF
TGCGCCAGCAGCCCGGACAGGGGGGACGAGCAGTACTTC
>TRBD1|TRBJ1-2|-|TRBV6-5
CASSPRTGSYGYTF
TGTGCCAGCAGTCCACGGACAGGGAGTTATGGCTACACCTTC
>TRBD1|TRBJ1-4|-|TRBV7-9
CASSSPQGANEKLLF
TGTGCCAGCAGCTCACCACAGGGGGCTAATGAAAAACTGCTTTTT
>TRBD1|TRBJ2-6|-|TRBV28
CASSLGQGLSSGANVLTF
TGTGCCAGCAGTTTAGGACAGGGCCTTAGCTCTGGGGCCAACGTCCTGACTTTC
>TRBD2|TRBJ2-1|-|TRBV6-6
CASSYPTSGEYNEQFF
TGTGCCAGCAGTTACCCCACTAGCGGGGAATACAATGAGCAGTTCTTC
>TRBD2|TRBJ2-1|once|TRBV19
CASSTIAGVSYNEQFF
TGTGCCAGTAGTACCATAGCGGGAGTTTCCTACAATGAGCAGTTCTTC
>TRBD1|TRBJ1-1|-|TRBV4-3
CASSQLNRGTEAFF
TGCGCCAGCAGCCAACTCAACAGGGGGACTGAAGCTTTCTTT
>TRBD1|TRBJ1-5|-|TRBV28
CASTLSQGGNQPQHF
TGTGCCAGCACCCTTTCACAGGGGGGGAATCAGCCCCAGCATTTT
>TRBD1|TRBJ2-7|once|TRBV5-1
CASSYTGTVIYEQYF
TGCGCCAGCAGCTATACCGGGACAGTGATCTACGAGCAGTACTTC
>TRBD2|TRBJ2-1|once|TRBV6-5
CASSYSPGSGIYEQFF
TGTGCCAGCAGTTACTCCCCCGGTAGCGGGATATATGAGCAGTTCTTC
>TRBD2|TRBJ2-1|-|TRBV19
CASSISAGGVHEQFF
TGTGCCAGTAGTATCTCAGCGGGAGGGGTGCATGAGCAGTTCTTC
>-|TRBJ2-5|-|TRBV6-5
CASSYTAPGGKIYF
TGTGCCAGCAGTTACACCGCACCAGGCGGGAAAATCTACTTC
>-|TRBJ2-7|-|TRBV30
CAWSVGGHSYEQYF
TGTGCCTGGAGTGTGGGGGGGCACTCCTACGAGCAGTACTTC
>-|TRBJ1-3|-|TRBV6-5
CASSSYQASGNTIYF
TGTGCCAGCAGTTCCTACCAGGCCTCTGGAAACACCATATATTTT
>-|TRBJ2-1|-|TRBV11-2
CASSLVLNEQFF
TGTGCCAGCAGCTTAGTCCTCAATGAGCAGTTCTTC
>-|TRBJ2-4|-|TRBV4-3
CASSQDWASNNIQYF
TGCGCCAGCAGCCAAGATTGGGCCTCAAATAACATTCAGTACTTC
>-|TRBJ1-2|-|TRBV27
CASSLSSRAGYTF
TGTGCCAGCAGTTTATCAAGCAGGGCGGGCTACACCTTC
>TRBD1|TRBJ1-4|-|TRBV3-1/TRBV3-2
CASSQFFPGQGDEKLFF
TGTGCCAGCAGCCAGTTTTTTCCGGGACAGGGTGATGAAAAACTGTTTTTT
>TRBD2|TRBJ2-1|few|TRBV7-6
CASSLRGRAGYNEQFF
TGTGCCAGCAGCTTACGCGGGAGGGCCGGCTACAATGAGCAGTTCTTC
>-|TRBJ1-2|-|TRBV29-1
CSVLGSGDGYTF
TGCAGCGTGTTGGGATCAGGGGATGGCTACACCTTC
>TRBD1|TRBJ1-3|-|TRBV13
CASSLGLKGTDGNTIYF
TGTGCCAGCAGCTTAGGCCTAAAAGGGACAGATGGAAACACCATATATTTT
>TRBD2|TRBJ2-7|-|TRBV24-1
CATSGWTSGTYEQYF
TGTGCCACCAGTGGATGGACTAGCGGTACCTACGAGCAGTACTTC
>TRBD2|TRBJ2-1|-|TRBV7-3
CASSLRLAGDNEQFF
TGTGCCAGCAGCTTACGACTAGCGGGAGACAATGAGCAGTTCTTC
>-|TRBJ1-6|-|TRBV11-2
CASSRRDFYNSPLHF
TGTGCCAGCAGCCGTCGGGACTTCTATAATTCACCCCTCCACTTT
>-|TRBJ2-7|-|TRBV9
CASSVTGGSYEQYF
TGTGCCAGCAGCGTGACGGGGGGCAGCTACGAGCAGTACTTC
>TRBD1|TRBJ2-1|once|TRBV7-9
CASSLDRGNEQFF
TGTGCCAGCAGCTTGGACAGGGGGAATGAGCAGTTCTTC
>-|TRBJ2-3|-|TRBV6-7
CASGYSLTQYF
TGTGCCAGCGGATACTCACTGACGCAGTATTTT
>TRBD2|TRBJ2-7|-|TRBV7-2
CASSLGLAVSSYEQYF
TGTGCCAGCAGCTTGGGACTAGCGGTAAGCTCCTACGAGCAGTACTTC
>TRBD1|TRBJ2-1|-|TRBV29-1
CSVGADRDNEQFF
TGCAGCGTGGGCGCGGACAGGGACAATGAGCAGTTCTTC
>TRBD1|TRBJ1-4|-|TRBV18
CASSPTGRSEKLFF
TGTGCCAGCTCACCGACAGGGAGGAGTGAAAAACTGTTTTTT